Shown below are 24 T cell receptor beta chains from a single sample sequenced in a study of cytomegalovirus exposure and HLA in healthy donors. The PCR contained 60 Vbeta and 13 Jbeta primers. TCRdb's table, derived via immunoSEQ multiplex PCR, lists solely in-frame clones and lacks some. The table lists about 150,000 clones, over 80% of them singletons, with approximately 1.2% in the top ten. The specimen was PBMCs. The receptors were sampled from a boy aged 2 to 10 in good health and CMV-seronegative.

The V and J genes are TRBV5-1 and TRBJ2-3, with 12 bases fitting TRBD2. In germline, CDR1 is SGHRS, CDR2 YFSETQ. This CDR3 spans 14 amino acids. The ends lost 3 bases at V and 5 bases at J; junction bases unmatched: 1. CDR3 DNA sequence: TGCGCCAGCAGCTGGGGACTAGCGGGAGATACGCAGTATTTT. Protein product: CASSWGLAGDTQYF.

The chain's CDR3 is CASSLGGATYNSPLHF. CDR3 bases: TGTGCCAGCAGCTTAGGGGGGGCGACTTATAATTCACCCCTCCACTTT. V usage is TRBV5-6 and J usage is TRBJ1-6, with TRBD1 as a possible D gene (6 bases). The V gene's germline CDR1 is SGHDT and CDR2 YYEEEE. V lost 2 bases, J lost 4 bases, and 13 bases lay in between. The CDR3 runs to 16 residues.

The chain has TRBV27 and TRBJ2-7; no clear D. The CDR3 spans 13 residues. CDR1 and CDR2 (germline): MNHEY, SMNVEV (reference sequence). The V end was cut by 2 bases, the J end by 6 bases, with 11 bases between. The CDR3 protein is CASSLASSSEQYF. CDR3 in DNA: TGTGCCAGCAGTTTAGCCAGTTCGTCCGAGCAGTACTTC.

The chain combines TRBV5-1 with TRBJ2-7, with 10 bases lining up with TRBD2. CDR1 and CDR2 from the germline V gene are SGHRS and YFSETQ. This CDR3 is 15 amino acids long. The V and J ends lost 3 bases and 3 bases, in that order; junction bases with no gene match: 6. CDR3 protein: CASSSTSGPYYEQYF. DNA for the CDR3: TGCGCCAGCAGCTCGACTAGCGGGCCATACTACGAGCAGTACTTC.

Here the CDR3 reads CASSQTPGGVHGYTF. In DNA form, the CDR3 reads TGTGCCAGCAGTCAAACCCCAGGGGGCGTACATGGCTACACCTTC. The gene calls are TRBV28 and TRBJ1-2; 8 bases are shared with TRBD1. J was trimmed by 6 bases and V by 5 bases; bases with no gene match: 11. This CDR3 contains 15 residues. Per the germline V gene, CDR1 is MDHEN and CDR2 is SYDVKM.

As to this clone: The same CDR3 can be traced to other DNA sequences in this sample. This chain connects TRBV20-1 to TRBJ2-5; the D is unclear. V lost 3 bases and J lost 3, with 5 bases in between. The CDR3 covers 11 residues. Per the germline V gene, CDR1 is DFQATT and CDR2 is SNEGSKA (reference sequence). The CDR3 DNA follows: TGCAGTGCTAGGGCCGAAGAGACCCAGTACTTC. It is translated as CSARAEETQYF.

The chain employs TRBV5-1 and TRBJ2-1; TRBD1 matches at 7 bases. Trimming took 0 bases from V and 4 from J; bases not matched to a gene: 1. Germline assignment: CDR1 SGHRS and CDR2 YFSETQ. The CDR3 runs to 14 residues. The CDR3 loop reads CASSLAQGYNEQFF. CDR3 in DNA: TGCGCCAGCAGCTTGGCACAGGGGTACAATGAGCAGTTCTTC.

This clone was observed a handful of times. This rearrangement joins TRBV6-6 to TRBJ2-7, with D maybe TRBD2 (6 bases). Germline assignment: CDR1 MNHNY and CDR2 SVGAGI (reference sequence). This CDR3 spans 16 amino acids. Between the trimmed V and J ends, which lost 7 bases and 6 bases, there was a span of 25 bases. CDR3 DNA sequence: TGTGCCAGCACCCGCGACGGCGGCTTCGGGGACTCCGAGCAGTACTTC. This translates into CASTRDGGFGDSEQYF.

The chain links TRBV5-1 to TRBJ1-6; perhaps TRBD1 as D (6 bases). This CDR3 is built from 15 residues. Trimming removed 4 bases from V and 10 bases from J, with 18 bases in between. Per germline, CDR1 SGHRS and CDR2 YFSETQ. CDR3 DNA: TGCGCCAGCAGCACCCTCAGTGGGGGCGGCTCACCCCTCCACTTT. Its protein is CASSTLSGGGSPLHF.

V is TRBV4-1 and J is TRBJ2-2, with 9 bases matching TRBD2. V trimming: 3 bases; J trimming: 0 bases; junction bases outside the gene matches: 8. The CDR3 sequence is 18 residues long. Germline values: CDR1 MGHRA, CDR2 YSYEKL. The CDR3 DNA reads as TGCGCCAGCAGCCAGGATCCGGGACTAGCTTCGAACACCGGGGAGCTGTTTTTT. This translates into CASSQDPGLASNTGELFF.

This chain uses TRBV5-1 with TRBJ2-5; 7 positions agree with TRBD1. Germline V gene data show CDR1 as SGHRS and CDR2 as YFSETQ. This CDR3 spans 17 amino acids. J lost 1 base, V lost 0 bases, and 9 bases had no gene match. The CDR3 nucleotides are TGCGCCAGCAGCTTGGGGGACAGAGGTCGGGGCCAAGAGACCCAGTACTTC. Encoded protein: CASSLGDRGRGQETQYF. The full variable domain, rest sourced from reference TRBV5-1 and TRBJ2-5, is KAGVTQTPRYLIKTRGQQVTLSCSPISGHRSVSWYQQTPGQGLQFLFEYFSETQRNKGNFPGRFSGRQFSNSRSEMNVSTLELGDSALYLCASSLGDRGRGQETQYFGPGTRLLVL.

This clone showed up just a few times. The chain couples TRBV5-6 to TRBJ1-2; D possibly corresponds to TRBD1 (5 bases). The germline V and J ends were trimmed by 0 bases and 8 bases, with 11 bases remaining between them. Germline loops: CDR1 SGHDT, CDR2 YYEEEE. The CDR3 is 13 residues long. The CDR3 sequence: CASSLVAGQGYTF. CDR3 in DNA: TGTGCCAGCAGCTTGGTGGCAGGGCAGGGCTACACCTTC.

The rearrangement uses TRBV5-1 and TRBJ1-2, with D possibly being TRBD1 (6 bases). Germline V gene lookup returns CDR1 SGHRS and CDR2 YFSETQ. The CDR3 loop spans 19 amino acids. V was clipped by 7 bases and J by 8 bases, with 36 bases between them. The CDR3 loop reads CASLPAFPTGQLNPGGYTF. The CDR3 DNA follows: TGCGCCAGCTTACCTGCCTTTCCTACCGGACAGCTAAACCCGGGAGGCTACACCTTC.

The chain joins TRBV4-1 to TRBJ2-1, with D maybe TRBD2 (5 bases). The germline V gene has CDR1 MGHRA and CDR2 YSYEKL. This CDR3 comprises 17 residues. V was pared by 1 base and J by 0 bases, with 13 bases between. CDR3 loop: CASSQGRWRSSYNEQFF. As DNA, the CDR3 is TGCGCCAGCAGCCAAGGTCGGTGGAGGAGCTCCTACAATGAGCAGTTCTTC.

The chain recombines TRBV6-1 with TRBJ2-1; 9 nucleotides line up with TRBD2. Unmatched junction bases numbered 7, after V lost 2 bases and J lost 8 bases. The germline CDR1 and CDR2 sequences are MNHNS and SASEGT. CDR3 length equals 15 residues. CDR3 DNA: TGTGCCAGCAGTGAAAAGGCGGGGGGGCACGATGAGCAGTTCTTC. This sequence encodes CASSEKAGGHDEQFF.

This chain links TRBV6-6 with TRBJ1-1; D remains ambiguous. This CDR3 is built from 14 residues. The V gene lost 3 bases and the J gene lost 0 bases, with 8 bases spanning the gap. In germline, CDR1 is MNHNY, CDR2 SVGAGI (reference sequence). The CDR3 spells CASSYQKMNTEAFF. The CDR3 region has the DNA TGTGCCAGCAGTTATCAGAAAATGAACACTGAAGCTTTCTTT.

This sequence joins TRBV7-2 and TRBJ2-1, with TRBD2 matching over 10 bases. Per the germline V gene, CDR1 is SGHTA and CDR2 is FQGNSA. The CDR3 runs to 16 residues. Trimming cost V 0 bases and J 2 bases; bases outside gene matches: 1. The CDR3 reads CASSLAAGGPYNEQFF. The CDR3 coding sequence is TGTGCCAGCAGCTTAGCAGCGGGAGGGCCCTACAATGAGCAGTTCTTC.

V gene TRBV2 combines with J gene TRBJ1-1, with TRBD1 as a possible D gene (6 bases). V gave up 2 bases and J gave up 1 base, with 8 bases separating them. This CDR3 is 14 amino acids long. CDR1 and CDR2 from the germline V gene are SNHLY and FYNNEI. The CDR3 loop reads CASSEQGRNTEAFF. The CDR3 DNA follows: TGTGCCAGCAGTGAACAGGGGCGGAACACTGAAGCTTTCTTT.

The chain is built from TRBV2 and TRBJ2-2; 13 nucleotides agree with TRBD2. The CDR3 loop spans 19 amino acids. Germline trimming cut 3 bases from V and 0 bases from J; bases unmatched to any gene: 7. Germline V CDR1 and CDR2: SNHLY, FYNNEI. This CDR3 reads CASSDRTSGSIANTGELFF. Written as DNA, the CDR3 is TGTGCCAGCAGTGATAGGACTAGCGGGAGTATCGCGAACACCGGGGAGCTGTTTTTT. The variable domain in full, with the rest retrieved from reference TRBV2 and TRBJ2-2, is EPEVTQTPSHQVTQMGQEVILRCVPISNHLYFYWYRQILGQKVEFLVSFYNNEISEKSEIFDDQFSVERPDGSNFTLKIRSTKLEDSAMYFCASSDRTSGSIANTGELFFGEGSRLTVL.

DNA of the CDR3: TGTGCCAGCGCCCCCCTGGACAGAGCTTGGACTGAAGCTTTCTTT. Translating it yields CASAPLDRAWTEAFF. The rearrangement joins TRBV9 to TRBJ1-1; TRBD1 might be the D (6 bases). V was cut by 7 bases and J by 5 bases, with 21 bases left in between. This CDR3 spans 15 amino acids. CDR1 is SGDLS and CDR2 is YYNGEE in the germline V gene.

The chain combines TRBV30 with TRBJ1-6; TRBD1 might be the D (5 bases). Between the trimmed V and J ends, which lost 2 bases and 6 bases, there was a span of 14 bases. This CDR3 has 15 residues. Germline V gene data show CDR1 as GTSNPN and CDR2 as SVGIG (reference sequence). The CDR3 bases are TGTGCCTGGAGTCCCCGGGGGAGGGGTAATTCACCCCTCCACTTT. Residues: CAWSPRGRGNSPLHF.

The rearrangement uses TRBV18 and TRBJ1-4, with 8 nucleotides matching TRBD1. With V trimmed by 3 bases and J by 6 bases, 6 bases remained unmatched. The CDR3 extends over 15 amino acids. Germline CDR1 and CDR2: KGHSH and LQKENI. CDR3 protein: CASSPGQGRDEKLFF. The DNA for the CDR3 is TGTGCCAGCTCACCCGGACAGGGACGGGATGAAAAACTGTTTTTT.

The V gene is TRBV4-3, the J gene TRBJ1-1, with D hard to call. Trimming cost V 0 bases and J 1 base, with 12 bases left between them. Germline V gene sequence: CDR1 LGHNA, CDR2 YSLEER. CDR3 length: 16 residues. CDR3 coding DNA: TGCGCCAGCAGCCAAGAGCTCCCCGGGAGGAACACTGAAGCTTTCTTT. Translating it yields CASSQELPGRNTEAFF.

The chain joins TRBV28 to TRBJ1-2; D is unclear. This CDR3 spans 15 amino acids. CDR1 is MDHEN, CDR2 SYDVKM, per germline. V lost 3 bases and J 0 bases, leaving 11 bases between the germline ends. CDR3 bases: TGTGCCAGCAGTTTTGGGTCGGAGACTAACTATGGCTACACCTTC. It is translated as CASSFGSETNYGYTF.